This T cell receptor beta chain was captured by sequencing in a study of radiotherapy plus CTLA-4 blockade in lung cancer. Across the whole study: Among patients, under 20% showed objective responses, and approximately 29% had disease control. Overall study findings and caveats: Tumor-origin TCR clones grew in blood after radiotherapy plus ipilimumab.

Sequencing used immunoSEQ multiplex PCR; TCRdb keeps in-frame clones, though not all of them. Of fewer than 100,000 clones in the sample, about four fifths were seen once. For this clone: The antigen is undetermined.

Alongside CTLA-4 blockade with ipilimumab, patients with chemo-refractory metastatic non-small-cell lung cancer received focal radiation. The sequences come from peripheral blood, collected from a patient treated with radiotherapy plus ipilimumab. The receptor was isolated from a human donor with non-small cell lung cancer who had stable disease on radiotherapy plus ipilimumab.

Here the CDR3 DNA reads TGTGCCAGCAGTTTAGGGTCCGGCTACACCATATATTTT. It codes for CASSLGSGYTIYF. This chain uses TRBV28 with TRBJ1-3; no clear D. In germline, CDR1 is MDHEN, CDR2 SYDVKM. Trimming took off 2 bases at V and 8 bases at J, with 10 bases between the two ends. The CDR3 sequence is 13 residues long.